The TCR beta chain under discussion was sequenced for a study of T cell changes during pregnancy in multiple sclerosis. The assay was immunoSEQ multiplex PCR, and TCRdb's table has in-frame clones only and misses some. The data contain fewer than 70,000 clones, around 87% of them singletons. The source material was peripheral blood from another person, used as feeder cells. This receptor was taken from a human donor whose cells served as feeder cells for cultures in a pregnancy study.

The CDR3 sequence is CASSASPGQQETQYF. Written as DNA, the CDR3 is TGTGCCAGCAGCGCTAGCCCGGGACAACAAGAGACCCAGTACTTC. The chain joins TRBV9 to TRBJ2-5, with D tentatively TRBD1 (6 bases). In germline, CDR1 is SGDLS, CDR2 YYNGEE. This CDR3 is built from 15 residues. The V gene lost 3 bases and the J gene lost 2 bases, with 14 bases spanning the gap. Combining the CDR3 with reference TRBV9 and TRBJ2-5 gives the whole variable domain DSGVTQTPKHLITATGQRVTLRCSPRSGDLSVYWYQQSLDQGLQFLIQYYNGEERAKGNILERFSAQQFPDLHSELNLSSLELGDSALYFCASSASPGQQETQYFGPGTRLLVL.